The 24 T cell receptor beta chains below come from one sample, sequenced in a study of T cells in Graves' hyperthyroidism and ophthalmopathy (dated by TCRdb to the late 2010s). The method was multiplex PCR. The reads were generated on an Illumina HiSeq 2000. The TCR beta CDR3 regions were amplified from RNA transcripts. For the first round of RT-PCR on the TCR CDR3, the HTBI primer set was used together with the Qiagen OneStep RT-PCR kit. Starting from the raw public reads, TCRdb applied fastp trimming at Q25, assembled clones with MiXCR and retained in-frame beta chains. All rows with the same CDR3 protein become a single entry with the most common DNA and genes. The table for this sample lists around 580,000 distinct CDR3 sequences; more than 45% of them were counted only once. The ten most abundant clones make up roughly 8.2% of the sample. Sample: peripheral blood or thyroid tissue (not recorded which). Receptor source: a woman younger than 35 with Graves' hyperthyroidism.

The chain has TRBV5-1 and TRBJ2-2, with TRBD2 as a possible D gene (6 bases). This CDR3 spans 14 amino acids. The V gene lost 6 bases and the J gene lost 7 bases, with 16 bases spanning the gap. Germline V gives CDR1 SGHRS, CDR2 YFSETQ. The CDR3 sequence is CASKRLDYNGELFF. CDR3 sequence (DNA): TGCGCCAGCAAACGTCTGGACTATAACGGGGAGCTGTTTTTT.

The V call is TRBV7-8, the J call TRBJ2-7; D is possibly TRBD2 (5 bases). Germline V lookup: CDR1 SGHVS, CDR2 FQNEAQ. V was shortened by 11 bases and J by 3 bases, with 14 bases between the two germline ends. The CDR3 loop spans 12 amino acids. The CDR3 coding sequence is TGTGCCTGGAGTGGACTGGACTACGAGCAGTACTTC. Translated, it gives CAWSGLDYEQYF. Together with reference TRBV7-8 and TRBJ2-7, the CDR3 gives the full variable domain: GAGVSQSPRYKVAKRGQDVALRCDPISGHVSLFWYQQALGQGPEFLTYFQNEAQLDKSGLPSDRFFAERPEGSVSTLKIQRTQQEDSAVYLCAWSGLDYEQYFGPGTRLTVT.

V and J are TRBV29-1 and TRBJ1-2, with TRBD1 matching over 8 bases. The junction had 6 bases not matched to a gene; V was cut back by 6 bases and J by 3 bases. This CDR3 region has 13 residues. The germline gives CDR1 SQVTM, CDR2 ANQGSEA. CDR3 sequence (DNA): TGCAGCGTAAGGTCAGGGGGCGACTATGGCTACACCTTC. Protein product: CSVRSGGDYGYTF.

The chain combines TRBV20-1 with TRBJ2-5, with D perhaps matching TRBD1 or TRBD2 (5 bases each). The CDR3 is 14 residues long. Per germline, CDR1 DFQATT and CDR2 SNEGSKA (reference sequence). Trimming took off 5 bases at V and 4 bases at J, with 17 bases between the two ends. This CDR3 is CSARTHQRGETQYF. The DNA for the CDR3 is TGCAGTGCTCGGACTCATCAGAGGGGAGAGACCCAGTACTTC.

There are many counts of this clonotype. The V and J genes are TRBV12-3 or TRBV12-4 and TRBJ1-2; D not certain. V dropped 3 bases and J dropped 0 bases, with 5 bases sitting between them. The CDR3 is 13 residues long. In DNA, the CDR3 is TGTGCCAGCAGTTTGTTGTCTAACTATGGCTACACCTTC. Translation: CASSLLSNYGYTF.

This rearrangement joins TRBV19 to TRBJ1-3; a weak D match, TRBD1 (5 bases). CDR1 and CDR2 (germline): LNHDA, SQIVND (reference sequence). V lost 5 bases and J 15 bases, leaving 20 bases between the germline ends. CDR3 length equals 13 residues. The CDR3 reads CASSPNVGTFAYF. DNA for the CDR3: TGTGCCAGTAGTCCTAACGTGGGGACTTTCGCATATTTT.

The rearrangement joins TRBV20-1 to TRBJ1-5, with unresolved D. The germline V gene encodes CDR1 DFQATT and CDR2 SNEGSKA (reference sequence). The CDR3 consists of 18 residues. V was cut by 0 bases and J by 6 bases, with 24 bases left in between. The CDR3 spells CSARDIWDPGNGIQPQHF. CDR3 coding DNA: TGCAGTGCTAGAGATATCTGGGATCCGGGAAACGGGATTCAGCCCCAGCATTTT.

This clonotype was recorded at least ten times. The rearrangement joins TRBV7-8 to TRBJ1-2; 10 bases are shared with TRBD1. Per the germline V gene, CDR1 is SGHVS and CDR2 is FQNEAQ. Trimming at V came to 5 bases and at J to 5 bases, leaving 8 bases not matched to a gene. This CDR3 comprises 15 residues. CDR3 sequence: CASSGPGQGVYGYTF. CDR3 nucleotides: TGTGCCAGCAGCGGGCCAGGACAGGGGGTATATGGCTACACCTTC.

Regarding this clonotype: A much larger clone lies a single base off, so this may be a read error. A read error is likely, as this CDR3 ends without the conserved phenylalanine or tryptophan. V is TRBV24-1 and J is TRBJ2-7; possibly TRBD1 or TRBD2 for D (5 bases each). The ends were cut back, 3 bases at V and 0 bases at J, with 14 bases in the middle. This CDR3 region has 16 residues. From germline, CDR1 is KGHDR and CDR2 SFDVKD. CDR3 DNA: TGTGCCACCAGTGATCCGGGACGTGGCGGCTCCTACGAGCAGTACCTC. It codes for CATSDPGRGGSYEQYL.

About this clonotype: The conserved phenylalanine or tryptophan normally closing the CDR3 is absent here, so this likely arose from a read error. It is unclear where the CDR3 begins or ends on the DNA, so no DNA is shown, and the CDR3 is as TCRdb lists it. The rearrangement uses TRBV5-5 and TRBJ1-6. Looked up from germline, CDR1 is SGHKS and CDR2 is YYEKEE (reference sequence). Ends included, the CDR3 has 8 residues. The CDR3 sequence is CASSHLSR.

The CDR3 loop is CASSTGKPREETQYF. In nucleotides, the CDR3 is TGTGCCAGCAGCACCGGGAAGCCCCGGGAAGAGACCCAGTACTTC. The gene calls are TRBV7-9 and TRBJ2-5, with a possible D match to TRBD2 (5 bases). Germline-derived CDR1 and CDR2 are SEHNR and FQNEAQ (reference sequence). The length of the CDR3 is 15 residues. The V and J ends lost 5 bases and 3 bases respectively, with 16 bases between them.

This clonotype was recorded at least ten times. The chain couples TRBV7-2 to TRBJ2-5; 16 bases line up with TRBD2. The CDR3 runs to 17 residues. Germline CDR1 is SGHTA and CDR2 is FQGNSA. J was trimmed by 5 bases and V by 2 bases; bases with no gene match: 5. Here the CDR3 reads CASSLRWGLAGGETQYF. CDR3 DNA sequence: TGTGCCAGCAGCTTACGGTGGGGACTAGCGGGGGGGGAGACCCAGTACTTC.

This clonotype was detected many times. The V and J genes are TRBV5-1 and TRBJ2-7, with D perhaps assigned TRBD1 or TRBD2 (5 bases each). The CDR3 totals 14 residues. Trimming removed 4 bases from V and 0 bases from J, with 11 bases in between. The germline CDR1 and CDR2 sequences are SGHRS and YFSETQ. CDR3 DNA: TGCGCCAGCAGCCGGGACCCTACCTCCTACGAGCAGTACTTC. Its protein is CASSRDPTSYEQYF.

This clonotype was picked up many times. The chain joins TRBV6-5 to TRBJ1-6; no clear D gene. The CDR3 loop spans 13 amino acids. Germline CDR1 reads MNHEY; CDR2 reads SVGAGI. V was clipped by 10 bases and J by 5 bases, with 12 bases between them. The CDR3 loop is CATGRSHNSPLHF. In nucleotides, the CDR3 is TGTGCCACCGGACGGAGTCATAATTCACCCCTCCACTTT.

The chain carries TRBV7-2 and TRBJ1-6; D remains unclear. Trimming left V 1 base short and J 10 bases short, with 11 bases between. The CDR3 extends over 14 amino acids. Germline values: CDR1 SGHTA, CDR2 FQGNSA. The CDR3 region is CASSLEEGESPLHF. CDR3 nucleotide sequence: TGTGCCAGCAGCTTAGAGGAGGGTGAATCACCCCTCCACTTT.

This clonotype showed up many times. At one boundary the junction diverges from the germline segment, which might be a read error. DNA of the CDR3: TGCAGTGCTGGAGACAGGGCCAACTATGGCTACACCTTC. It specifies CSAGDRANYGYTF. The chain has TRBV20-1 and TRBJ1-2, with TRBD1 identical over 7 bases. CDR1 is DFQATT and CDR2 is SNEGSKA in the germline V gene (reference sequence). The CDR3 length is 13 residues.

At least ten counts were recorded for this clonotype. The V call is TRBV24-1, the J call TRBJ1-2; TRBD1 might be the D (6 bases). V gave up 1 base and J gave up 6 bases, with 8 bases separating them. Germline values: CDR1 KGHDR, CDR2 SFDVKD. The CDR3 consists of 13 residues. DNA for the CDR3: TGTGCCACCAGTGATTTTGGGGGCGATGGCTACACCTTC. It encodes CATSDFGGDGYTF.

The V call is TRBV2, the J call TRBJ2-7, with D perhaps matching TRBD1 (6 bases). With 10 bases removed from V and 0 bases from J, the gap between germline ends came to 19 bases. From germline, CDR1 is SNHLY and CDR2 FYNNEI. The CDR3 is 15 residues long. The CDR3 loop reads CAITVGDTLSYEQYF. The CDR3 DNA sequence: TGTGCCATTACGGTGGGGGACACCCTCTCCTACGAGCAGTACTTC.

The V gene is TRBV19, the J gene TRBJ2-2, with D unresolved. Germline CDR1 LNHDA, CDR2 SQIVND (reference sequence). Trimming stripped 5 bases from V and 9 bases from J, with 4 bases between. The CDR3 is 10 residues long. CDR3 region: CASSYRELFF. In DNA form, the CDR3 reads TGTGCCAGTAGTTACAGGGAGCTGTTTTTT.

This clonotype has just a few counts. This sequence joins TRBV29-1 and TRBJ2-7; D remains unclear. Per the germline V gene, CDR1 is SQVTM and CDR2 is ANQGSEA. This CDR3 is 12 amino acids long. The ends were cut back, 6 bases at V and 0 bases at J, with 9 bases in the middle. CDR3: CSVLGSSYEQYF. In nucleotides, the CDR3 is TGCAGCGTCCTTGGAAGCTCCTACGAGCAGTACTTC.

As DNA, the CDR3 is TGTGCCAGCAGTTACTCTTTTCACGACGGTTCACCCCTCCACTTT. Amino acid sequence: CASSYSFHDGSPLHF. V gene TRBV12-3 or TRBV12-4 combines with J gene TRBJ1-6; D remains ambiguous. V lost 4 bases, J lost 9 bases, and 16 bases lay in between. This CDR3 has 15 amino acids.

The V and J genes are TRBV29-1 and TRBJ2-6, with D unresolved. This CDR3 is 12 amino acids long. Germline CDR1 SQVTM, CDR2 ANQGSEA. Trimming removed 3 bases at V and 11 bases at J, with 11 bases between. The CDR3 loop reads CSVDVGNYVLTF. The DNA of the CDR3 is TGCAGCGTTGATGTGGGGAACTACGTCCTGACTTTC.

The table lists this clonotype with many counts. The CDR3 coding sequence is TGTGCCAGTAGTTTTCACAGGAGTATGGGGCAGCCCCAGCATTTT. Translating it yields CASSFHRSMGQPQHF. The chain carries TRBV19 and TRBJ1-5, with a weak D call TRBD1 (5 bases). Germline lookup yields CDR1 LNHDA and CDR2 SQIVND (reference sequence). The V end lost 5 bases, the J end lost 7 bases, and 18 bases lay between the germline ends. CDR3 size: 15 residues.

The table lists this clonotype with many counts. The V gene is TRBV19, the J gene TRBJ1-1; the D is unclear. This CDR3 spans 14 amino acids. CDR1 and CDR2 (germline): LNHDA, SQIVND (reference sequence). V was shortened by 0 bases and J by 5 bases, with 10 bases between the two germline ends. As DNA, the CDR3 is TGTGCCAGTAGTATAGATCAAACGGCAACTGAAGCTTTCTTT. Translation: CASSIDQTATEAFF.